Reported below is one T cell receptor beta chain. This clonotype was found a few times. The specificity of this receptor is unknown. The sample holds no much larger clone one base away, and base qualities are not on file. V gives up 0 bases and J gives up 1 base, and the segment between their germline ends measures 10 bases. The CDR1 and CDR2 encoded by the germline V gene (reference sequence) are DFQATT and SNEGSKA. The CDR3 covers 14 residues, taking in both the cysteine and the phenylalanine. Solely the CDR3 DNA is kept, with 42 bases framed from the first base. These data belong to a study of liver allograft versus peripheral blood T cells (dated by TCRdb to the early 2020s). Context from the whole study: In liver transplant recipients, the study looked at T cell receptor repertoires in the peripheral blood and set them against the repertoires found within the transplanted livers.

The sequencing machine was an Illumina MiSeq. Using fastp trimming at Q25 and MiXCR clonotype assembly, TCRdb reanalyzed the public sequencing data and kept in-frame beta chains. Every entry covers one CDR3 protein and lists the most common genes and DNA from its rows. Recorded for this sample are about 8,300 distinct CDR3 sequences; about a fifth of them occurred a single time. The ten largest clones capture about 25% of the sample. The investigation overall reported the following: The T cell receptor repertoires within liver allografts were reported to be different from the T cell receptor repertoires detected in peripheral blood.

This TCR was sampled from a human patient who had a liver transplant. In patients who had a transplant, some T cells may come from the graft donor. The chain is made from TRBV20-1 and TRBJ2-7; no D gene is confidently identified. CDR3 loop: CSARDQHRSYEQYF. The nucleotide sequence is TGCAGTGCTAGAGATCAACACCGGTCCTACGAGCAGTACTTC.